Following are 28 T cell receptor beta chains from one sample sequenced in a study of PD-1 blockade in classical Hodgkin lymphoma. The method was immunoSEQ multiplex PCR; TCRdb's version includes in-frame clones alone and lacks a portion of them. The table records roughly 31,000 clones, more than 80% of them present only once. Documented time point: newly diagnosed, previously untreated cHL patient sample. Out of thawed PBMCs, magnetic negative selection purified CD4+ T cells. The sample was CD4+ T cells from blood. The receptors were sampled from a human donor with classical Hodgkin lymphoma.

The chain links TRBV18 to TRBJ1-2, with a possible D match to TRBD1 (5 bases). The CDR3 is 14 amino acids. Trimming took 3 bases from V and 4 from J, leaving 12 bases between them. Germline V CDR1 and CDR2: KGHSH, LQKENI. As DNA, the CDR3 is TGTGCCAGCTCACCCGGGACTTCCCTCTATGGCTACACCTTC. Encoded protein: CASSPGTSLYGYTF.

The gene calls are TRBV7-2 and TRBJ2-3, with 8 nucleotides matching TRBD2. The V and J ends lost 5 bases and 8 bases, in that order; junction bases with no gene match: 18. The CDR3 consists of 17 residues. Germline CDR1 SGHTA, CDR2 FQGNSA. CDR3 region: CASSPHLLGLAAPTQYF. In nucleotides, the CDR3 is TGTGCCAGCAGCCCCCACCTACTCGGACTAGCTGCGCCTACGCAGTATTTT.

Written as DNA, the CDR3 is TGCGCCAGCAGGCCGGACAGGGTCTTTGGCTACACCTTC. It is translated as CASRPDRVFGYTF. V gene TRBV10-2 combines with J gene TRBJ1-2, with TRBD1 identical over 8 bases. Germline CDR1 and CDR2: WSHSY and SAAADI. V was pared by 6 bases and J by 7 bases, with 7 bases of the junction left unmatched. CDR3 length equals 13 residues.

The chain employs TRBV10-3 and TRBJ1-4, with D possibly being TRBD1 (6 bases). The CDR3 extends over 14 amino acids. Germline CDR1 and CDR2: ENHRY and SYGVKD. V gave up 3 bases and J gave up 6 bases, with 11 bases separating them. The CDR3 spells CAISERGQDEKLFF. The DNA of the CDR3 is TGTGCCATCAGTGAACGGGGGCAGGATGAAAAACTGTTTTTT.

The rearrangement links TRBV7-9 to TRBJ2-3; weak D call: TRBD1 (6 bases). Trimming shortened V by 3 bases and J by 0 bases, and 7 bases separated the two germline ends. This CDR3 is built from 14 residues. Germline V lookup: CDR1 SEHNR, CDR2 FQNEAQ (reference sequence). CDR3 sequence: CASSFGQSTDTQYF. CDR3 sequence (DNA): TGTGCCAGCAGCTTTGGACAGAGCACAGATACGCAGTATTTT. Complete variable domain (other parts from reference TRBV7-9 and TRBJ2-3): DTGVSQNPRHKITKRGQNVTFRCDPISEHNRLYWYRQTLGQGPEFLTYFQNEAQLEKSRLLSDRFSAERPKGSFSTLEIQRTEQGDSAMYLCASSFGQSTDTQYFGPGTRLTVL.

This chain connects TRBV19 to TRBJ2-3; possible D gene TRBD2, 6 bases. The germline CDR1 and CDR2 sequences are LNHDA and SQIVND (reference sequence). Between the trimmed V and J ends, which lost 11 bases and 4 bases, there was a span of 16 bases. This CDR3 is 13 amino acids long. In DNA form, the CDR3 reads TGTGCCTCAGGTCTGGGGGACTCAGATACGCAGTATTTT. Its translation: CASGLGDSDTQYF.

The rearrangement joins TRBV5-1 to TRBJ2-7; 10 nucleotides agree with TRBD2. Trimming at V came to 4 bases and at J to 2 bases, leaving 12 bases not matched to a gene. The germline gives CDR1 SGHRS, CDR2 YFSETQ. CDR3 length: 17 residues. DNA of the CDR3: TGCGCCAGCAGCCGCTTGGCTGGGACTAGCGAGACCTACGAGCAGTACTTC. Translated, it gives CASSRLAGTSETYEQYF.

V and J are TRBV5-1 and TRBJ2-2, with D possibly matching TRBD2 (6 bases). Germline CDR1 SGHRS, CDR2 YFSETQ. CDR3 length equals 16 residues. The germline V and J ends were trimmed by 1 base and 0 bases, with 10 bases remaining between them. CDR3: CASSLFRGANTGELFF. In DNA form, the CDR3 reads TGCGCCAGCAGCTTGTTTCGCGGGGCGAACACCGGGGAGCTGTTTTTT.

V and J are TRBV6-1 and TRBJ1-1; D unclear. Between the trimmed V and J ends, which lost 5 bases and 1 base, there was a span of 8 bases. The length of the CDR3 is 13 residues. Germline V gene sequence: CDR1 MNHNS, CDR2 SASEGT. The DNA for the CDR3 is TGTGCCAGCAGTAAACGGGAGAACACTGAAGCTTTCTTT. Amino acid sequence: CASSKRENTEAFF.

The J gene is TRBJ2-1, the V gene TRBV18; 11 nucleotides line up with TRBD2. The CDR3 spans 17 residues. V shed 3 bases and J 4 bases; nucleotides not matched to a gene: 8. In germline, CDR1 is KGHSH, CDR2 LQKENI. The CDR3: CASSPLGTSGGYNEQFF. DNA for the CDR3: TGTGCCAGCTCACCCCTGGGAACTAGCGGGGGATACAATGAGCAGTTCTTC. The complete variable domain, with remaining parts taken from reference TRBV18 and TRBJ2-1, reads NAGVMQNPRHLVRRRGQEARLRCSPMKGHSHVYWYRQLPEEGLKFMVYLQKENIIDESGMPKERFSAEFPKEGPSILRIQQVVRGDSAAYFCASSPLGTSGGYNEQFFGPGTRLTVL.

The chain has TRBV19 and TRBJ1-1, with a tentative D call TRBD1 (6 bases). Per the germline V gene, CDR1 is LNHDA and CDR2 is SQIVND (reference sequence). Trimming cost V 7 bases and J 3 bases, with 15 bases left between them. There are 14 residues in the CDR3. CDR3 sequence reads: CASTSTGAYTEAFF. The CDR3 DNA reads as TGTGCCAGTACCTCCACGGGGGCGTACACTGAAGCTTTCTTT.

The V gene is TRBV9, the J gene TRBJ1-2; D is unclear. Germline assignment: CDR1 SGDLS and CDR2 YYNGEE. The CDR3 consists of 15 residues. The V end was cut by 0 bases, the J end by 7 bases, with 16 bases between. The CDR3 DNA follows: TGTGCCAGCAGCGTAGGAGTCGGCACCGAGGGTGGCTACACCTTC. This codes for CASSVGVGTEGGYTF.

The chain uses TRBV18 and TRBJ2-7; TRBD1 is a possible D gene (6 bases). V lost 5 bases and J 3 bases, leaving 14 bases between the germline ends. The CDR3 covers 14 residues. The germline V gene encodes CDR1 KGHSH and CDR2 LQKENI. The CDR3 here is CASSSQGAGYEQYF. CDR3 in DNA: TGTGCCAGCTCATCACAGGGTGCTGGCTACGAGCAGTACTTC. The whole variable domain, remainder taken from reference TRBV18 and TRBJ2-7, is NAGVMQNPRHLVRRRGQEARLRCSPMKGHSHVYWYRQLPEEGLKFMVYLQKENIIDESGMPKERFSAEFPKEGPSILRIQQVVRGDSAAYFCASSSQGAGYEQYFGPGTRLTVT.

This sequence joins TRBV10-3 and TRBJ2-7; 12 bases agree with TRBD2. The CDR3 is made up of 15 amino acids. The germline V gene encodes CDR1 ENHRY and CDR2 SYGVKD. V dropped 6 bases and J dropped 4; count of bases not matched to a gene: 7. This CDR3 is CAIRSTSGRTYEQYF. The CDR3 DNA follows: TGTGCCATCAGATCAACTAGCGGGAGGACTTACGAGCAGTACTTC.

As DNA, the CDR3 is TGTGCCAGCAGCTTAGCTCTCCTAGCGGGAGTTCCAGATACGCAGTATTTT. The encoded protein is CASSLALLAGVPDTQYF. The chain joins TRBV7-2 to TRBJ2-3; 10 bases fit TRBD2. The CDR3 length is 17 residues. Trimming cost V 0 bases and J 4 bases; bases outside gene matches: 7. CDR1 and CDR2 from the germline V gene are SGHTA and FQGNSA.

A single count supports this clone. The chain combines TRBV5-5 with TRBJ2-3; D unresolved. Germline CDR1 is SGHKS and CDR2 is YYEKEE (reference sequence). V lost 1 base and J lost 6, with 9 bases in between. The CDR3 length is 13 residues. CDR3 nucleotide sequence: TGTGCCAGCAGCTTGTACGGCGACGATACGCAGTATTTT. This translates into CASSLYGDDTQYF.

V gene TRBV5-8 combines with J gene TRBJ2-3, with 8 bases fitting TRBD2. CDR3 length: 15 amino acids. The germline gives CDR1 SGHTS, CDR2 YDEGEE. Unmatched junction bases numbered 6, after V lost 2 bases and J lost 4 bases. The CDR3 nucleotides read TGTGCCAGCAGCTTTCACGGGAGGGTAGCAGATACGCAGTATTTT. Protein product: CASSFHGRVADTQYF.

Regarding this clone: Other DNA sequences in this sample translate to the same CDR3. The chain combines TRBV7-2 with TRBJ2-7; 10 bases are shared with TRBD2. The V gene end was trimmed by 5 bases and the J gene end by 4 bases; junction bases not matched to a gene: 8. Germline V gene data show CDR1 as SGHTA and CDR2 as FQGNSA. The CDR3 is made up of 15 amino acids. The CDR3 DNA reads TGTGCCAGCAGCCCGAGAACTAGCGGGACATACGAGCAGTACTTC. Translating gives CASSPRTSGTYEQYF.

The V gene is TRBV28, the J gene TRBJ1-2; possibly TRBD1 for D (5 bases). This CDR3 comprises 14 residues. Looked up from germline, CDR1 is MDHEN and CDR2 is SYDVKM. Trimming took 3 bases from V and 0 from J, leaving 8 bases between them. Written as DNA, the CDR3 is TGTGCCAGCAGTTTGGTGGGGGCTAACTATGGCTACACCTTC. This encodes CASSLVGANYGYTF.

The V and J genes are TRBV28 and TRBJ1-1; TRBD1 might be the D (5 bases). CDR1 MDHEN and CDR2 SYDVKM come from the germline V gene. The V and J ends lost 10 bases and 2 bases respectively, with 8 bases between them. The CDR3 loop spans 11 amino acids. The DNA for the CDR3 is TGTGCCACCCAGGGTAACACTGAAGCTTTCTTT. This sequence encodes CATQGNTEAFF.

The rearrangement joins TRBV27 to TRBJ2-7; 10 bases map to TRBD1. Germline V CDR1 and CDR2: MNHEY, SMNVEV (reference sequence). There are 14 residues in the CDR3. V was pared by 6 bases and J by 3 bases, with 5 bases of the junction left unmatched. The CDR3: CASRSTGGLYEQYF. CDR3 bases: TGTGCCAGCAGGTCGACAGGGGGCCTCTACGAGCAGTACTTC.

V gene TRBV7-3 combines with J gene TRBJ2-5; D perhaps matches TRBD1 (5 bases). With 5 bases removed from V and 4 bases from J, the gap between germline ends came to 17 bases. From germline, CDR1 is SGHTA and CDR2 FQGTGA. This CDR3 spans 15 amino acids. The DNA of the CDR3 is TGTGCCAGCAGCAGCCCCAAGGGGTCAGTAGAGACCCAGTACTTC. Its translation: CASSSPKGSVETQYF.

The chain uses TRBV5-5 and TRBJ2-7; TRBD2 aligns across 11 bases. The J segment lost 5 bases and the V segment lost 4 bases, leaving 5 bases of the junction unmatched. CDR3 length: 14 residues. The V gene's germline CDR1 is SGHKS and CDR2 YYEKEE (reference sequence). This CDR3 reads CASSRGLAVNEQYF. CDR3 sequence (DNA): TGTGCCAGCAGCCGGGGACTAGCGGTGAACGAGCAGTACTTC.

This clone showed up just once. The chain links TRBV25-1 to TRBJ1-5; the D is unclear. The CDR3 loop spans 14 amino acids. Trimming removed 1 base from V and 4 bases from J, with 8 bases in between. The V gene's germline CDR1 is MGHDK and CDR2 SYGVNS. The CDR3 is CASSEFGSNQPQHF. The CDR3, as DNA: TGTGCCAGCAGTGAATTCGGCAGTAATCAGCCCCAGCATTTT.

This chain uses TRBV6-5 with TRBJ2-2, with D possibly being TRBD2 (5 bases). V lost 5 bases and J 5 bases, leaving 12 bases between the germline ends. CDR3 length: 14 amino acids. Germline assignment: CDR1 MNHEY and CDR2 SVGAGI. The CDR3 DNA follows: TGTGCCAGCAGTCACACCCGGGGAACCGGGGAGCTGTTTTTT. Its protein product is CASSHTRGTGELFF.

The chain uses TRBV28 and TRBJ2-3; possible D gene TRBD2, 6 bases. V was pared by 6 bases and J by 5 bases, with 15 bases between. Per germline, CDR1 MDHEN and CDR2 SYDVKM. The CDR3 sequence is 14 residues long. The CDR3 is CASRAGGPGDTQYF. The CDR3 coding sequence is TGTGCCAGCAGGGCAGGAGGGCCCGGAGATACGCAGTATTTT.

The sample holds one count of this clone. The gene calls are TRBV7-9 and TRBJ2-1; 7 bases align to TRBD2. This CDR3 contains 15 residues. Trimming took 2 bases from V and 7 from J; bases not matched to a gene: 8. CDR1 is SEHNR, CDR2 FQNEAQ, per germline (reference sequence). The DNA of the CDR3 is TGTGCCAGCAGCTTACGGGCTAGCGGAGCGAATGAGCAGTTCTTC. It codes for CASSLRASGANEQFF.

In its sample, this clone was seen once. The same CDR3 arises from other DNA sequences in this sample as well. The CDR3 is CASSASGNTIYF. The CDR3 DNA follows: TGTGCCAGCAGTGCCTCTGGAAACACCATATATTTT. V and J are TRBV28 and TRBJ1-3; D ambiguous. Trimming stripped 5 bases from V and 0 bases from J, with 2 bases between. CDR1 and CDR2 (germline): MDHEN, SYDVKM. The CDR3 is made up of 12 amino acids.